These T cell receptor beta chains were read from a single sample in a study of blood T cell repertoires in COVID-19. TCRdb keeps only in-frame clones here, not all; method: immunoSEQ multiplex PCR. Seen here are around 130,000 clones, around 87% observed once, and the top ten hold about 5.8%. Input material: peripheral blood. Receptor source: a human donor in a cohort sampled during active COVID-19. Each CDR3 is given with its conserved first and last residue. D genes are given only for firm matches. Size values are once, few and many counts, or a class for expanded clones, and some rows have none.

j_call	clone_size	d_call	v_call	cdr3_nt	cdr3_aa
TRBJ2-7	few	TRBD1	TRBV12-3/TRBV12-4	TGTGCCAGCAGTACAGGGGTCAGGACCGAGCAGTACTTC	CASSTGVRTEQYF
TRBJ1-2	.	TRBD1	TRBV6-4	TGTGCCACCTCATTGGGACAGAACTATGGCTACACCTTC	CATSLGQNYGYTF
TRBJ2-2	once	.	TRBV10-3	TGTGCCATCAGTGAGTCGGAGGTGACCACCGGGGAGCTGTTTTTT	CAISESEVTTGELFF
TRBJ2-7	.	TRBD1	TRBV7-3	TGTGCCAGCAGCCCAACGACAGGGGGATTCTACGAGCAGTACTTC	CASSPTTGGFYEQYF
TRBJ2-1	.	.	TRBV5-4	TGTGCCAGCAGCGGCGGGGTGGATGAGCAGTTCTTC	CASSGGVDEQFF
TRBJ2-2	.	TRBD1	TRBV10-1	TGCGCCAGCAGGACAGGGGGCGGGAACACCGGGGAGCTGTTTTTT	CASRTGGGNTGELFF
TRBJ2-7	once	.	TRBV7-3	TGTGCCAGCAGCTTAAGTATCAGCTACGAGCAGTACTTC	CASSLSISYEQYF
TRBJ1-1	once	TRBD1	TRBV5-1	TGCGCCAGCAGCCGCTCGGGGACAGTGAACACTGAAGCTTTCTTT	CASSRSGTVNTEAFF
TRBJ1-2	.	.	TRBV6-5	TGTGCCAGCAGAGCGGGACACCTAAATGGCTACACCTTC	CASRAGHLNGYTF
TRBJ2-3	.	TRBD2	TRBV29-1	TGCAGCACCGACGATAGCGGGGGGCTGACAGATACGCAGTATTTT	CSTDDSGGLTDTQYF
TRBJ2-2	.	TRBD2	TRBV7-9	TGTGCCAGCAGCTTAGTTAAGGGTGGGAGGGCCCCGAGAACCGGGGAGCTGTTTTTT	CASSLVKGGRAPRTGELFF